These T cell receptor beta chains were read from a single sample in a study of T cell repertoires in cytomegalovirus infection. The antigens for these receptors are not known. TCRdb called the reads again in MiXCR, with one record for every CDR3 protein. The sample has about 89,000 distinct CDR3 sequences, approximately 30% seen once. Sequences were derived from CD8+ T cells from cultured PBMCs, sampled from culture after CMV antigen stimulation. All receptors derive from a human donor in good health (CMV status not recorded). Some clones in this sample may be carry-over from other donors' samples. Both conserved end residues are part of each CDR3. Each record gives: J gene, D gene, clone size, V gene, CDR3 DNA, CDR3 protein. The D gene is left open where the match is weak. Expanded clones get a size class; other rows say once, few or many, or leave the size out.

TRBJ2-3 | . | many | TRBV2 | TGTGCCAGCAGTGAAGCCGACCTCCGGGGAGATACGCAGTATTTT | CASSEADLRGDTQYF
TRBJ2-4 | TRBD1 | few | TRBV5-4 | TGTGCCAGCAGCTTGGAGAGGGACAGAATAGCCAAAAACATTCAGTACTTC | CASSLERDRIAKNIQYF
TRBJ2-1 | . | . | TRBV7-3 | TGTGCCAGCAGTAGCGCCAATGAGCAGTTCTTC | CASSSANEQFF
TRBJ1-3 | . | . | TRBV6-6 | TGTGCCAGCAGCCGGGACCGAGCCGACTCTGGAAACACCATATATTTT | CASSRDRADSGNTIYF
TRBJ2-1 | TRBD2 | . | TRBV7-9 | TGTGCCAGCAGCTGGACTAGCGGGGGGGCTGGTGAGCAGTTCTTC | CASSWTSGGAGEQFF
TRBJ2-7 | TRBD1 | . | TRBV6-1 | TGTGCCAGCACCTCACTCGGGGGACAGGTCTACGAGCAGTACTTC | CASTSLGGQVYEQYF
TRBJ1-5 | . | . | TRBV15 | TGTGCCACCTCCGAGAGGAGCAATCAGCCCCAGCATTTT | CATSERSNQPQHF
TRBJ2-3 | TRBD1 | . | TRBV20-1 | TGCAGTGCTAGAGATCCCCGACAGGGGGGAACAGATACGCAGTATTTT | CSARDPRQGGTDTQYF
TRBJ2-7 | . | . | TRBV7-8 | TGTGCCAGCAGCTCGGGGGCGCTGAACTACGAGCAGTACTTC | CASSSGALNYEQYF
TRBJ2-4 | . | . | TRBV7-9 | TGTGCCAGCAGCTTAGCAGCCACCCTAGCCAAAAACATTCAGTACTTC | CASSLAATLAKNIQYF
TRBJ1-2 | TRBD1 | many | TRBV7-9 | TGTGCCAGCAGCTTATCCGCTGGACAGGGGGCCGATGGCTACACCTTC | CASSLSAGQGADGYTF
TRBJ2-1 | . | . | TRBV4-2 | TGTGCCAGCAGCCCCCTCCGGGGCGGCTCCTACAATGAGCAGTTCTTC | CASSPLRGGSYNEQFF
TRBJ2-7 | TRBD1 | . | TRBV4-1 | TGCGCCAGCAGCCAAGAGTCCAGGGGGTCAACCTACGAGCAGTACTTC | CASSQESRGSTYEQYF
TRBJ2-7 | TRBD1 | few | TRBV4-1 | TGCGCCAGCAGCCACCTCGGGGGACAGGGCTCCTACGAGCAGTACTTC | CASSHLGGQGSYEQYF
TRBJ2-7 | TRBD1 | . | TRBV2 | TGTGCCAGCATCAGTACAGGGGACGAGCAGTACTTC | CASISTGDEQYF
TRBJ1-5 | TRBD1 | many | TRBV20-1 | TGCAGTGCTAGAGAGACAGGGGTGGACGATCAGCCCCAGCATTTT | CSARETGVDDQPQHF
TRBJ1-6 | TRBD1 | few | TRBV7-6 | TGTGCCAGCAGCCCGGGACAGGGGCATTCACCCCTCCACTTT | CASSPGQGHSPLHF
TRBJ1-1 | . | . | TRBV9 | TGTGCCAGCAGCTTCTCCCAGGAGGGGCCTACGGGGAACACTGAAGCTTTCTTT | CASSFSQEGPTGNTEAFF
TRBJ2-2 | TRBD2 | . | TRBV12-5 | TGTGCTAGTGCCTCGGGACTAGGCACCGGGGAGCTGTTTTTT | CASASGLGTGELFF
TRBJ2-2 | TRBD1 | . | TRBV5-5 | TGTGCCAGCAGCTTGGTCTACAGGGGGTCCACCGGGGAGCTGTTTTTT | CASSLVYRGSTGELFF
TRBJ1-2 | . | many | TRBV4-1 | TGCGCCAGCAGCCAAGAGAGGGCGGAGATGGGCTACACCTTC | CASSQERAEMGYTF
TRBJ1-2 | . | once | TRBV28 | TGTGCCAGCAGTTTCAGGCAGTTCAGGGGCTACACCTTC | CASSFRQFRGYTF
TRBJ1-1 | . | few | TRBV15 | TGTGCCACCAGCAGAGATCCCCTTTGGACAACCGTGAACACTGAAGCTTTCTTT | CATSRDPLWTTVNTEAFF
TRBJ1-1 | . | . | TRBV27 | TGTGCCAGCAGCCTAATAATGAACACTGAAGCTTTCTTT | CASSLIMNTEAFF
TRBJ1-1 | . | many | TRBV27 | TGTGCCAGCAGTTTAATGGAAGGGGGCACTGAAGCTTTCTTT | CASSLMEGGTEAFF
TRBJ2-2 | TRBD2 | . | TRBV24-1 | TGTGCCACCAGCGGGACTAGCGGGGACCTCAACACCGGGGAGCTGTTTTTT | CATSGTSGDLNTGELFF
TRBJ2-3 | . | . | TRBV2 | TGTGCCAGCACTTTCACAGATACGCAGTATTTT | CASTFTDTQYF
TRBJ2-1 | TRBD2 | many | TRBV11-2 | TGTGCCAGCAGCTTAATCCTAGCGGGACTCAATGAGCAGTTCTTC | CASSLILAGLNEQFF
TRBJ1-1 | . | once | TRBV5-6 | TGTGCCAGCAGCTCGGGGACTTTCTACACTGAAGCTTTCTTT | CASSSGTFYTEAFF
TRBJ1-1 | . | . | TRBV19 | TGTGCCAGTAGGACGGGCGCAGGTACTGAAGCTTTCTTT | CASRTGAGTEAFF
TRBJ2-2 | . | few | TRBV19 | TGTGCCAGTAGTATCTGGGCAGGGGACACCGGGGAGCTGTTTTTT | CASSIWAGDTGELFF
TRBJ2-7 | TRBD1 | . | TRBV7-9 | TGTGCCAGCAGCTCCTATGACAGGGTTGAGCAGTACTTC | CASSSYDRVEQYF
TRBJ1-4 | . | few | TRBV19 | TGTGCCAGTAGTACCCCTCTCAAGGTTGAGGAAAAACTGTTTTTT | CASSTPLKVEEKLFF
TRBJ2-5 | . | few | TRBV10-3 | TGTGCCATCAGTGAGGGGCCCCGGGAGACCCAGTACTTC | CAISEGPRETQYF
TRBJ2-3 | TRBD2 | many | TRBV7-8 | TGTGCCAGCAGCATTGGAGCGGGGCCGGGCGATACGCAGTATTTT | CASSIGAGPGDTQYF
TRBJ2-1 | TRBD2 | . | TRBV6-5 | TGTGCCAGCAGTACCCTTCCCGGGACTAGCGGCCTCAATGAGCAGTTCTTC | CASSTLPGTSGLNEQFF
TRBJ2-1 | . | . | TRBV5-1 | TGCGCCAGCAGCAATCCGGCGGACCCGGTCTACAATGAGCAGTTCTTC | CASSNPADPVYNEQFF
TRBJ1-1 | . | many | TRBV7-6 | TGTGCCAGCAGCTTAGCCACCGACGGGAACACTGAAGCTTTCTTT | CASSLATDGNTEAFF
TRBJ2-3 | TRBD2 | few | TRBV12-3/TRBV12-4 | TGTGCCAGCAGTTTATTTGCGGGGGGGCCGAAAGATACGCAGTATTTT | CASSLFAGGPKDTQYF
TRBJ2-3 | . | . | TRBV11-1 | TGTGCCAGCAGCTGGTCTTGGGCAGGTGCAGATACGCAGTATTTT | CASSWSWAGADTQYF
TRBJ2-3 | TRBD2 | . | TRBV7-8 | TGTGCCAGCAGCTTAGGAGGCGGGGGGGCCTCAGATACGCAGTATTTT | CASSLGGGGASDTQYF
TRBJ2-6 | . | . | TRBV7-8 | TGTGCCAGCAGTTACGGCCGGGACACCCCCTCCTCTGGGGCCAACGTCCTGACTTTC | CASSYGRDTPSSGANVLTF